A single sample gave rise to the 17 T cell receptor beta chains below, sequenced in a study of cytomegalovirus exposure and HLA in healthy donors. PCR employed 60 Vbeta and 13 Jbeta primers. TCRdb's copy holds only in-frame clones and misses some; the assay was immunoSEQ multiplex PCR. Its listing shows tens of thousands of clones. Sample: PBMCs. Receptors were obtained from a woman in her 40s in good health and CMV-seropositive.

V is TRBV7-2 and J is TRBJ2-3; a possible D gene is TRBD1 (6 bases). Germline CDR1 is SGHTA and CDR2 is FQGNSA. The CDR3 is 14 amino acids. The V and J ends lost 5 bases and 6 bases respectively, with 15 bases between them. The CDR3 reads CASSEIPGEDTQYF. In DNA, the CDR3 is TGTGCCAGCAGCGAGATCCCAGGGGAGGATACGCAGTATTTT.

The V call is TRBV6-1, the J call TRBJ1-1, with D maybe TRBD1 (5 bases). The length of the CDR3 is 11 residues. Germline V gene sequence: CDR1 MNHNS, CDR2 SASEGT. The ends were cut back, 8 bases at V and 1 base at J, with 5 bases in the middle. The CDR3 is CASDRNTEAFF. CDR3 sequence (DNA): TGTGCCAGCGACAGGAACACTGAAGCTTTCTTT.

The chain uses TRBV7-2 and TRBJ2-7, with a tentative D call TRBD2 (5 bases). Per the germline V gene, CDR1 is SGHTA and CDR2 is FQGNSA. The CDR3 has 14 amino acids. The V and J ends lost 1 base and 3 bases respectively, with 10 bases between them. The CDR3 bases are TGTGCCAGCAGCTTAGGGGTCGGGGACTACGAGCAGTACTTC. Its translation: CASSLGVGDYEQYF.

The rearrangement uses TRBV19 and TRBJ2-1, with 10 bases aligning to TRBD2. The CDR3 covers 15 residues. The trim removed 5 bases at V and 9 bases at J, leaving 10 bases unmatched. CDR1 and CDR2 from the germline V gene are LNHDA and SQIVND (reference sequence). The CDR3 region has the DNA TGTGCCAGTAGTTTGGTAGCGGGGGGCCTGGTTGAGCAGTTCTTC. It encodes CASSLVAGGLVEQFF. The full variable domain, with the rest looked up from reference TRBV19 and TRBJ2-1, is DGGITQSPKYLFRKEGQNVTLSCEQNLNHDAMYWYRQDPGQGLRLIYYSQIVNDFQKGDIAEGYSVSREKKESFPLTVTSAQKNPTAFYLCASSLVAGGLVEQFFGPGTRLTVL.

This chain links TRBV9 with TRBJ2-2; D not resolved. Germline CDR1 SGDLS, CDR2 YYNGEE. There are 13 residues in the CDR3. V lost 4 bases and J 7 bases, leaving 11 bases between the germline ends. The CDR3 loop is CASSIVPYGELFF. CDR3 bases: TGTGCCAGCAGCATTGTCCCGTACGGGGAGCTGTTTTTT.

The chain carries TRBV11-2 and TRBJ2-3, with 9 positions matching TRBD2. CDR1 and CDR2 from the germline V gene are SGHAT and FQNNGV. J gave up 1 base and V 1 base, and 6 bases lay outside the gene matches. CDR3 length: 17 amino acids. This CDR3 reads CASSLGASGARTDTQYF. As DNA, the CDR3 is TGTGCCAGCAGCTTAGGAGCTAGCGGGGCCCGCACAGATACGCAGTATTTT.

The genes are TRBV6-1 and TRBJ1-4; D not resolved. The CDR3 is 14 amino acids. Germline CDR1 and CDR2: MNHNS and SASEGT. Trimming removed 6 bases from V and 8 bases from J, with 16 bases in between. This CDR3 reads CASRPGLQDEKLFF. CDR3 bases: TGTGCCAGCAGGCCGGGATTGCAGGACGAAAAACTGTTTTTT.

The CDR3 region is CASSTSGGQETQYF. In nucleotides, the CDR3 is TGTGCCAGTAGTACGTCCGGGGGCCAAGAGACCCAGTACTTC. This chain links TRBV19 with TRBJ2-5; perhaps TRBD2 as D (6 bases). The CDR3 has 14 residues. Germline CDR1 LNHDA, CDR2 SQIVND (reference sequence). Trimming removed 4 bases from V and 1 base from J, with 10 bases in between.

Points on this clone: An end of the junction differs from the germline gene, which may be a read error. The genes are TRBV18 and TRBJ1-1, with D uncertain. From germline, CDR1 is KGHSH and CDR2 LQKENI. The CDR3 spans 14 residues. The CDR3: CASSPTTRLAEAFF. For the CDR3, the DNA is TGTGCCAGCTCACCTACTACGAGACTGGCTGAGGCTTTCTTT.

This chain connects TRBV18 to TRBJ2-5; D is ambiguous. TRBJ2-7 explains the end of the DNA better; the J call may be wrong. The CDR3 has 13 residues. Germline V gene sequence: CDR1 KGHSH, CDR2 LQKENI. DNA of the CDR3: TGTGCCAGCTCACGAGCCCCCAACTACGAGCAGTACTTC. Translating gives CASSRAPNYEQYF.

The chain combines TRBV13 with TRBJ2-3; 7 bases are a match to TRBD1. The CDR3 sequence is 15 residues long. Unmatched junction bases numbered 9, after V lost 5 bases and J lost 4 bases. Germline loops: CDR1 PRHDT, CDR2 FYEKMQ (reference sequence). The CDR3 nucleotides read TGTGCCAGCAGCACTAGACAGGGTATCCCAGATACGCAGTATTTT. It translates to CASSTRQGIPDTQYF.

The genes are TRBV10-3 and TRBJ2-1, with 10 bases aligning to TRBD2. The CDR3 is 16 residues long. Germline-derived CDR1 and CDR2 are ENHRY and SYGVKD. V was clipped by 6 bases and J by 6 bases; unmatched bases: 11. CDR3 sequence reads: CAISLLAGSGSNEQFF. The CDR3, as DNA: TGTGCCATCAGCTTACTAGCGGGATCCGGCAGCAATGAGCAGTTCTTC.

The chain joins TRBV5-6 to TRBJ2-7; TRBD1 agrees at 11 bases. V was clipped by 1 base and J by 5 bases; unmatched bases: 5. This CDR3 is built from 15 residues. The germline V gene has CDR1 SGHDT and CDR2 YYEEEE. CDR3 sequence reads: CASSLFRTGGDEQYF. The CDR3 DNA is TGTGCCAGCAGCTTGTTCAGGACAGGGGGCGACGAGCAGTACTTC.

The chain is built from TRBV19 and TRBJ2-3, with 13 bases identical to TRBD2. The ends lost 11 bases at V and 6 bases at J; junction bases unmatched: 14. The CDR3 is 16 residues long. Per germline, CDR1 LNHDA and CDR2 SQIVND (reference sequence). CDR3 nucleotide sequence: TGTGCCTCTCGGGAACTAGCGGGGGGGCGGGAGGATACGCAGTATTTT. Protein product: CASRELAGGREDTQYF.

This chain uses TRBV28 with TRBJ1-5, with D maybe TRBD1 (5 bases). The V gene's germline CDR1 is MDHEN and CDR2 SYDVKM. The length of the CDR3 is 15 residues. V lost 5 bases and J lost 7, with 18 bases in between. Here the CDR3 reads CASSGLGGVDQPQHF. Written as DNA, the CDR3 is TGTGCCAGCAGTGGCCTCGGGGGGGTGGACCAGCCCCAGCATTTT.

The V gene is TRBV6-6, the J gene TRBJ2-5, with D tentatively TRBD1 (7 bases). There are 15 residues in the CDR3. V was cut by 4 bases and J by 5 bases, with 17 bases left in between. Germline V CDR1 and CDR2: MNHNY, SVGAGI (reference sequence). For the CDR3, the DNA is TGTGCCAGCAGTTTCTTGATTTCAGGGGGGGAGACCCAGTACTTC. Its translation: CASSFLISGGETQYF.

The chain has TRBV7-2 and TRBJ2-1, with a weak D call TRBD2 (5 bases). Germline V gene data show CDR1 as SGHTA and CDR2 as FQGNSA. This CDR3 has 15 amino acids. Trimming took 3 bases from V and 0 from J, leaving 9 bases between them. The CDR3 coding sequence is TGTGCCAGCAGCTTCGGAGGCTACTCCTACAATGAGCAGTTCTTC. Its protein is CASSFGGYSYNEQFF.